What follows are 26 T cell receptor beta chains derived from one specimen sequenced in a study of T-cell reconstitution after alpha-beta-depleted transplantation in children. Unique molecular identifiers were built into the TCRbeta library. One entry per CDR3 protein, called by TCRdb with MiXCR from the PCR reads. The profile shows 170,000 or so distinct CDR3 sequences, more than 6.5% of them singletons. Source: PBMCs from the stem cell graft donor, taken from the stem cell graft. All receptors come from a human donor who donated a stem cell graft to a child with Wiskott-Aldrich syndrome.

This clonotype was counted many times. The rearrangement joins TRBV4-3 to TRBJ1-5; 8 bases are a match to TRBD1. The germline CDR1 and CDR2 sequences are LGHNA and YSLEER. This CDR3 has 16 amino acids. J gave up 7 bases and V 0 bases, and 8 bases lay outside the gene matches. CDR3 sequence (DNA): TGCGCCAGCAGCCAAGATGGACAGGGTACCCCGCAGCCCCAGCATTTT. The encoded protein is CASSQDGQGTPQPQHF.

This clonotype showed up many times. The chain is built from TRBV3-1 and TRBJ1-6; 10 bases match TRBD1. The CDR3 is made up of 15 amino acids. J lost 8 bases, V lost 4 bases, and 5 bases had no gene match. Per germline, CDR1 LGHDT and CDR2 YNNKEL (reference sequence). This chain's CDR3 is CASSLGTGAHSPLHF. The DNA of the CDR3 is TGTGCCAGCAGCCTCGGGACAGGGGCTCATTCACCCCTCCACTTT.

This clonotype was seen many times. The CDR3 DNA sequence: TGTGCCAGCGGCGAAGACTATGGCTACACCTTC. Translation gives CASGEDYGYTF. The chain carries TRBV12-3 or TRBV12-4 and TRBJ1-2; D unclear. The germline V and J ends were trimmed by 8 bases and 3 bases, with 7 bases remaining between them. The CDR3 has 11 residues.

This clonotype showed up many times. The chain combines TRBV12-3 or TRBV12-4 with TRBJ2-3, with TRBD1 identical over 11 bases. J lost 5 bases, V lost 5 bases, and 6 bases had no gene match. The CDR3 totals 15 residues. The CDR3 coding sequence is TGTGCCAGCAGTCGAGGGGACAGGGGGAAAGATACGCAGTATTTT. Protein: CASSRGDRGKDTQYF.

The genes are TRBV5-1 and TRBJ2-2; 8 bases match TRBD2. Germline assignment: CDR1 SGHRS and CDR2 YFSETQ. The CDR3 is made up of 21 amino acids. V was clipped by 0 bases and J by 0 bases; unmatched bases: 16. The CDR3 DNA reads TGCGCCAGCAGCTTGGAAGGTAGTTCGGTTCTAGCGGGTACGAACACCGGGGAGCTGTTTTTT. Encoded protein: CASSLEGSSVLAGTNTGELFF.

This clonotype came up a few times. The genes are TRBV5-1 and TRBJ2-7; 11 bases agree with TRBD1. Germline V CDR1 and CDR2: SGHRS, YFSETQ. The J segment lost 2 bases and the V segment lost 4 bases, leaving 8 bases of the junction unmatched. This CDR3 is built from 16 residues. The CDR3 region has the DNA TGCGCCAGCAGCACGGGACAGGGGGTCTCCGCCTACGAGCAGTACTTC. Translation gives CASSTGQGVSAYEQYF.

This clonotype was observed many times. V gene TRBV20-1 combines with J gene TRBJ1-5; possibly TRBD1 for D (5 bases). CDR1 and CDR2 from the germline V gene are DFQATT and SNEGSKA (reference sequence). This CDR3 contains 15 residues. Trimming cost V 1 base and J 1 base, with 11 bases left between them. The DNA of the CDR3 is TGCAGTGCTAGAGGAGGGGCCGGGAGCAATCAGCCCCAGCATTTT. This codes for CSARGGAGSNQPQHF.

On this clonotype itself: The CDR3 does not close with the conserved phenylalanine or tryptophan, likely indicating a read error. V and J are TRBV12-3 or TRBV12-4 and TRBJ1-3; maybe TRBD1 (5 bases). V gave up 4 bases and J gave up 1 base, with 8 bases separating them. This CDR3 spans 14 amino acids. The CDR3 region is CASSSRASGNTIYL. CDR3 nucleotide sequence: TGTGCCAGCAGTTCCAGGGCTTCTGGAAACACCATATATTTA.

The rearrangement uses TRBV29-1 and TRBJ2-7; D gene unclear. V lost 6 bases, J lost 3 bases, and 9 bases lay in between. Germline-derived CDR1 and CDR2 are SQVTM and ANQGSEA. The CDR3 spans 11 residues. Here the CDR3 DNA reads TGCAGCGTGGCCTTCGACTACGAGCAGTACTTC. This translates into CSVAFDYEQYF.

The rearrangement joins TRBV14 to TRBJ2-7; perhaps TRBD2 as D (5 bases). Trimming shortened V by 1 base and J by 2 bases, and 21 bases separated the two germline ends. The CDR3 is made up of 18 amino acids. Germline V gives CDR1 SGHDN, CDR2 FVKESK. The CDR3 loop reads CASSQGGILRERTYEQYF. The DNA for the CDR3 is TGTGCCAGCAGCCAAGGAGGGATACTAAGGGAGAGGACCTACGAGCAGTACTTC.

This clonotype was detected many times. V is TRBV29-1 and J is TRBJ2-5; TRBD1 might be the D (6 bases). Germline CDR1 and CDR2: SQVTM and ANQGSEA. The ends were cut back, 5 bases at V and 7 bases at J, with 17 bases in the middle. The CDR3 loop spans 13 amino acids. The CDR3 sequence: CSVPRDFRGTQYF. The CDR3 nucleotides are TGCAGCGTTCCCCGGGATTTCAGGGGGACCCAGTACTTC.

In this sample, this clonotype turned up many times. The J gene is TRBJ1-1, the V gene TRBV7-9, with a possible D match to TRBD1 (5 bases). Germline CDR1 reads SEHNR; CDR2 reads FQNEAQ (reference sequence). The ends were cut back, 0 bases at V and 7 bases at J, with 6 bases in the middle. This CDR3 is 12 amino acids long. The CDR3 nucleotides read TGTGCCAGCAGCTTAGCGGACAATGAAGCTTTCTTT. Translated: CASSLADNEAFF.

The chain couples TRBV11-2 to TRBJ1-2; 8 nucleotides align to TRBD1. Unmatched junction bases numbered 7, after V lost 0 bases and J lost 7 bases. In germline, CDR1 is SGHAT, CDR2 FQNNGV. The CDR3 extends over 15 amino acids. CDR3 amino acids: CASSLDRQGSGGYTF. Written as DNA, the CDR3 is TGTGCCAGCAGCTTAGATCGACAGGGGAGTGGTGGCTACACCTTC.

J is TRBJ2-3 and V is TRBV3-1; D is perhaps TRBD2 (6 bases). Trimming took off 10 bases at V and 3 bases at J, with 14 bases between the two ends. The CDR3 sequence is 13 residues long. Germline loops: CDR1 LGHDT, CDR2 YNNKEL (reference sequence). For the CDR3, the DNA is TGTGCCACCAAGTCCGGGGGTACAGATACGCAGTATTTT. It codes for CATKSGGTDTQYF.

In DNA form, the CDR3 reads TGTGCCTGGAAGACGGGTAGCTCCTACAATGAGCAGTTCTTC. Amino acid sequence: CAWKTGSSYNEQFF. The gene calls are TRBV30 and TRBJ2-1; D is ambiguous. The germline CDR1 and CDR2 sequences are GTSNPN and SVGIG (reference sequence). V shed 4 bases and J shed 0 bases, with 10 bases lying between them. There are 14 residues in the CDR3.

In this sample, this clonotype turned up many times. The gene calls are TRBV6-4 and TRBJ1-4; D is uncertain. The CDR3 covers 13 residues. Per the germline V gene, CDR1 is MRHNA and CDR2 is SNTAGT. V dropped 6 bases and J dropped 0 bases, with 5 bases sitting between them. The CDR3 DNA sequence: TGTGCCAGCAGCCAGTCAACTAATGAAAAACTGTTTTTT. This sequence encodes CASSQSTNEKLFF.

At least ten counts were recorded for this clonotype. The CDR3, as DNA: TGCGCCAGCAGCTTGGCAGGGACAACGAACTACGAGCAGTACTTC. This gives the protein CASSLAGTTNYEQYF. This sequence joins TRBV5-1 and TRBJ2-7; TRBD1 is a possible D gene (6 bases). Looked up from germline, CDR1 is SGHRS and CDR2 is YFSETQ. The length of the CDR3 is 15 residues. V was clipped by 0 bases and J by 3 bases, with 13 bases between them.

At least ten counts were recorded for this clonotype. This chain joins TRBV7-9 and TRBJ2-5; D remains ambiguous. The CDR3 spans 11 residues. Germline CDR1 is SEHNR and CDR2 is FQNEAQ (reference sequence). V lost 5 bases to trimming and J lost 6 bases, with 7 bases between them. CDR3 region: CASSIGQTQYF. In DNA form, the CDR3 reads TGTGCCAGCAGCATCGGGCAGACCCAGTACTTC.

The chain is built from TRBV12-3 or TRBV12-4 and TRBJ2-1; the match to TRBD2 covers 8 bases. The CDR3 length is 19 residues. The V and J ends lost 1 base and 1 base, in that order; junction bases with no gene match: 12. CDR3 bases: TGTGCCAGCAGTTTAGTCCCGGGACTAGTTAGGGTTTCCTACAATGAGCAGTTCTTC. This sequence encodes CASSLVPGLVRVSYNEQFF.

This clonotype was counted only a few times. V usage is TRBV7-8 and J usage is TRBJ1-5; 10 nucleotides align to TRBD1. This CDR3 comprises 17 residues. Germline V gene lookup returns CDR1 SGHVS and CDR2 FQNEAQ. The ends lost 5 bases at V and 0 bases at J; junction bases unmatched: 7. CDR3: CASSLRTGGYSNQPQHF. As DNA, the CDR3 is TGTGCCAGCAGCCTCAGGACAGGGGGTTATAGCAATCAGCCCCAGCATTTT.

This clonotype came up many times. The chain uses TRBV5-6 and TRBJ2-5; 8 nucleotides line up with TRBD1. V trimming: 4 bases; J trimming: 0 bases; junction bases outside the gene matches: 2. CDR1 and CDR2 from the germline V gene are SGHDT and YYEEEE. This CDR3 region has 14 residues. The DNA of the CDR3 is TGTGCCAGCAGCCGACAGGGGCACCAAGAGACCCAGTACTTC. This codes for CASSRQGHQETQYF.

This clonotype was counted ten times or more. The chain recombines TRBV20-1 with TRBJ2-1; possible D gene TRBD1, 6 bases. V was shortened by 3 bases and J by 8 bases, with 17 bases between the two germline ends. Germline V gives CDR1 DFQATT, CDR2 SNEGSKA (reference sequence). This CDR3 contains 14 residues. The CDR3 reads CSASQTGLADEQFF. The CDR3 DNA reads as TGCAGTGCTAGTCAAACAGGGTTGGCAGATGAGCAGTTCTTC.

This clonotype was counted many times. This chain connects TRBV7-9 to TRBJ1-1, with D tentatively TRBD1 (6 bases). The CDR3 loop spans 14 amino acids. With 1 base removed from V and 4 bases from J, the gap between germline ends came to 10 bases. Germline loops: CDR1 SEHNR, CDR2 FQNEAQ (reference sequence). The DNA for the CDR3 is TGTGCCAGCAGCTTAGAAGGGGGAGGCACTGAAGCTTTCTTT. This codes for CASSLEGGGTEAFF.

This clonotype was seen ten or more times. The J gene is TRBJ2-7, the V gene TRBV12-3 or TRBV12-4, with D possibly being TRBD2 (5 bases). The ends were cut back, 0 bases at V and 0 bases at J, with 6 bases in the middle. The CDR3 spans 14 residues. CDR3 nucleotides: TGTGCCAGCAGTTTAGCCGGGGACTCCTACGAGCAGTACTTC. Translating it yields CASSLAGDSYEQYF.

The rearrangement joins TRBV5-5 to TRBJ2-3, with D tentatively TRBD1 (5 bases). CDR1 and CDR2 from the germline V gene are SGHKS and YYEKEE (reference sequence). V was shortened by 0 bases and J by 0 bases, with 11 bases between the two germline ends. The length of the CDR3 is 16 residues. This CDR3 is CASSLAKGQSTDTQYF. The DNA of the CDR3 is TGTGCCAGCAGCTTGGCAAAGGGGCAGAGCACAGATACGCAGTATTTT. The variable domain in full, with the rest retrieved from reference TRBV5-5 and TRBJ2-3, is DAGVTQSPTHLIKTRGQQVTLRCSPISGHKSVSWYQQVLGQGPQFIFQYYEKEERGRGNFPDRFSARQFPNYSSELNVNALLLGDSALYLCASSLAKGQSTDTQYFGPGTRLTVL.

The sample holds many counts of this clonotype. The chain links TRBV12-3 or TRBV12-4 to TRBJ1-6, with TRBD1 identical over 7 bases. V gave up 2 bases and J gave up 8 bases; unmatched junction bases: 3. The CDR3 sequence is 14 residues long. The CDR3 loop reads CASSLRGLYSPLHF. The CDR3 bases are TGTGCCAGCAGTTTAAGGGGGCTCTATTCACCCCTCCACTTT.